This T cell receptor beta chain was sequenced during a study of cytomegalovirus exposure and HLA in healthy donors. Regarding the study as a whole: Most of the TCR beta V segments (in an earlier analysis) were productive either about 87% or about 30% of the time. Apart from CMV serostatus, no immune exposure information was available.

Sampled while nominally healthy, donors likely had unrecorded immune exposures. Primers for the PCR totalled 60 Vbeta and 13 Jbeta. TCRdb keeps only in-frame clones here, not all; method: immunoSEQ multiplex PCR. Of more than 90,000 clones detected, around three quarters appear once; the ten largest clones hold over 0.5%. Regarding this clone: Its cognate antigen is unknown.

The sample taken for sequencing was PBMCs. The receptor comes from a man aged 30 to 45 in good health and CMV-seronegative.

CDR3 protein: CASSLFGGTSGNVGELFF. CDR3 coding DNA: TGTGCCAGCAGCTTATTTGGGGGGACTAGCGGTAACGTCGGGGAGCTGTTTTTT. This sequence joins TRBV7-7 and TRBJ2-2; 11 bases map to TRBD2. The length of the CDR3 is 18 residues. V lost 2 bases to trimming and J lost 7 bases; unmatched junction nucleotides: 12. Germline loops: CDR1 SSHAT, CDR2 FNYEAQ (reference sequence).